Described below is a single TCR beta chain sequence and its context. Between the trimmed V and J ends, which lost 4 bases and 8 bases, there was a span of 22 bases. The CDR3 runs 16 residues. Germline V gene lookup returns CDR1 SGHRS and CDR2 YFSETQ. The sample is drawn from a study of blood T cell repertoires in COVID-19. Whole-study context: The United States, Italy and Spain provided the acute and convalescent COVID-19 samples. From T cells, B-cell-depleted T cells, or PBMCs came the material, which was cDNA or gDNA.

Clones were read by immunoSEQ multiplex PCR, and TCRdb kept only the in-frame ones, dropping some. The data hold about 200,000 clones, with approximately 88% observed a single time. Sequenced sample: peripheral blood. The chain couples TRBV5-1 to TRBJ2-1; D might be TRBD2 (7 bases). The TCR was taken from a middle-aged man with acute or convalescent COVID-19. This CDR3 is CASSPGLGGGSDEQFF. CDR3 coding DNA: TGCGCCAGCAGCCCCGGGCTGGGAGGGGGGAGCGATGAGCAGTTCTTC.